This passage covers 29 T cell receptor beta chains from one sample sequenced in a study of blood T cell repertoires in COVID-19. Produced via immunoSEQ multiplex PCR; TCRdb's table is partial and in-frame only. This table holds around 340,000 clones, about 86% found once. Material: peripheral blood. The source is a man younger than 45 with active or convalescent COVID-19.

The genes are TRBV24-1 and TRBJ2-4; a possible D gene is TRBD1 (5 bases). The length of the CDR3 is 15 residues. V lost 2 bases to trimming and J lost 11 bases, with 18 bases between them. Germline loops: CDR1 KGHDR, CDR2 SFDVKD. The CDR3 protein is CATSDSKGSERLQYF. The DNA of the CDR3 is TGTGCCACCAGTGATTCAAAGGGGTCCGAGCGTCTTCAGTACTTC.

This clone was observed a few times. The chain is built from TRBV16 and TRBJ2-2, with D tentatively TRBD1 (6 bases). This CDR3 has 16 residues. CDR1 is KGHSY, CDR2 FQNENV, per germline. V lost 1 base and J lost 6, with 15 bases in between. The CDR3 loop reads CASSQLGTSGAGELFF. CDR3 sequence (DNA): TGTGCCAGCAGCCAATTGGGGACATCGGGTGCCGGGGAGCTGTTTTTT.

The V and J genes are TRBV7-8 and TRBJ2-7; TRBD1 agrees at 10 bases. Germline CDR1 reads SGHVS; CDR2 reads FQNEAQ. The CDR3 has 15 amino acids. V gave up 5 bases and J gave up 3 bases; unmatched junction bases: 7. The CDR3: CASSTRDRGFYEQYF. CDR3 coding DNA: TGTGCCAGCAGCACCCGGGACAGGGGTTTCTACGAGCAGTACTTC.

The CDR3: CASSLGGTSGGGETQYF. The CDR3 nucleotides are TGTGCCAGCAGTTTGGGCGGGACGTCCGGTGGTGGGGAGACCCAGTACTTC. The chain recombines TRBV28 with TRBJ2-5, with a possible D match to TRBD2 (6 bases). The CDR3 loop spans 17 amino acids. Germline V gives CDR1 MDHEN, CDR2 SYDVKM. V lost 3 bases to trimming and J lost 5 bases, with 22 bases between them.

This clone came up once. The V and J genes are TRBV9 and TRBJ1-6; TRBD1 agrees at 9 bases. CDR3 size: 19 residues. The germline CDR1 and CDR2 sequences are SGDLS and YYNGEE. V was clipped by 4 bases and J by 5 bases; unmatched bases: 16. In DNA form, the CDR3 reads TGTGCCAGCAGCCCACAAGGGGATCGGGGACAGGGCCATAATTCACCCCTCCACTTT. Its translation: CASSPQGDRGQGHNSPLHF.

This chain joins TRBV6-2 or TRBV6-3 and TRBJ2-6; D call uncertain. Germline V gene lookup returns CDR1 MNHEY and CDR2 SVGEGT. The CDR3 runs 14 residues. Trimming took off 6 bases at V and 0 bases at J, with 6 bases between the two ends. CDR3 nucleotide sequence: TGTGCCAGCAGCCCCCACTCTGGGGCCAACGTCCTGACTTTC. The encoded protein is CASSPHSGANVLTF.

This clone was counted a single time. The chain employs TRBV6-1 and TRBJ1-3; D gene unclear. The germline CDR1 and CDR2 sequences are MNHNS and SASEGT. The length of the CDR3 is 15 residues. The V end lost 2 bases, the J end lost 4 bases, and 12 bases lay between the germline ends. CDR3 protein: CASSERWASGNTIYF. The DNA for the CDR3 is TGTGCCAGCAGTGAACGGTGGGCGTCGGGAAACACCATATATTTT.

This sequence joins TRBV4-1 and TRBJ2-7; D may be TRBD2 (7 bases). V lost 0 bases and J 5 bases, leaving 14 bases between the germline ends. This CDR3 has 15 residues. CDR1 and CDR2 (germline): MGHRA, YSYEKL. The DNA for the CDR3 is TGCGCCAGCAGCCAAGACCCGGGGGGCCCCAACGAGCAGTACTTC. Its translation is CASSQDPGGPNEQYF.

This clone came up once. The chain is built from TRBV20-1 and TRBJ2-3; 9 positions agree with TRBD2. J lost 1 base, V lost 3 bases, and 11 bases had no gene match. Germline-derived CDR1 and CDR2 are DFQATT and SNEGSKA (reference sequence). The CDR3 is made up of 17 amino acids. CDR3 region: CSASYTAASGGTDTQYF. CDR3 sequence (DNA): TGCAGTGCTAGTTATACTGCGGCTAGCGGGGGCACAGATACGCAGTATTTT.

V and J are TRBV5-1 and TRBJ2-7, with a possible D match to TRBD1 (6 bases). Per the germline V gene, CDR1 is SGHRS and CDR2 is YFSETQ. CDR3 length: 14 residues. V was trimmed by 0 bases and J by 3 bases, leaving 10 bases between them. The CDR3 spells CASSLATGDYEQYF. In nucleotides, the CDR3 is TGCGCCAGCAGCTTGGCGACAGGAGACTACGAGCAGTACTTC.

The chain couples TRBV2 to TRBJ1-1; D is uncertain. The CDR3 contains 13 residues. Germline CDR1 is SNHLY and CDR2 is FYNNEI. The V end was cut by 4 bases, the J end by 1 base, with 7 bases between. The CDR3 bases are TGTGCCAGCAGTGGAGGTGAGAACACTGAAGCTTTCTTT. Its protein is CASSGGENTEAFF.

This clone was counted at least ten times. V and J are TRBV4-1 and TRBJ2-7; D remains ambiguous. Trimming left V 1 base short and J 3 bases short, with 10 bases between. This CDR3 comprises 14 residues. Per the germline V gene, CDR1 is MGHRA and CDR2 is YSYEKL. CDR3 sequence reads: CASSQVFLLYEQYF. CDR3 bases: TGCGCCAGCAGCCAAGTCTTCCTTCTCTACGAGCAGTACTTC.

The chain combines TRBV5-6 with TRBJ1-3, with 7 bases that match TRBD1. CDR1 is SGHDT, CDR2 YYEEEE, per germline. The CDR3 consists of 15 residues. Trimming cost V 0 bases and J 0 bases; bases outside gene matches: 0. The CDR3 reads CASSLGDSSGNTIYF. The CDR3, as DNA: TGTGCCAGCAGCTTGGGGGACAGCTCTGGAAACACCATATATTTT.

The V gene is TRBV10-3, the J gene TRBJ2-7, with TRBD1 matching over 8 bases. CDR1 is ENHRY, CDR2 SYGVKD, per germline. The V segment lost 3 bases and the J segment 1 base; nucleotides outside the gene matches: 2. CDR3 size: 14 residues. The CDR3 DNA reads TGTGCCATCAGTGACCGGGACAGGTCCTACGAGCAGTACTTC. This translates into CAISDRDRSYEQYF.

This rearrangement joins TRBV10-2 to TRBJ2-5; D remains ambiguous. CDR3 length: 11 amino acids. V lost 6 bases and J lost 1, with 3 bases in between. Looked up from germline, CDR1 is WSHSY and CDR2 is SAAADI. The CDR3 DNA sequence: TGCGCCAGCAGCGGCCAAGAGACCCAGTACTTC. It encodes CASSGQETQYF.

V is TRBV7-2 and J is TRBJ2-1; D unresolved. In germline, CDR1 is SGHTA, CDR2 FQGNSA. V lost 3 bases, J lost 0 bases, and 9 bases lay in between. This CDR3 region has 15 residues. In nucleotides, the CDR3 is TGTGCCAGCAGCTTGCTACCCGGCTCCTACAATGAGCAGTTCTTC. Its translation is CASSLLPGSYNEQFF.

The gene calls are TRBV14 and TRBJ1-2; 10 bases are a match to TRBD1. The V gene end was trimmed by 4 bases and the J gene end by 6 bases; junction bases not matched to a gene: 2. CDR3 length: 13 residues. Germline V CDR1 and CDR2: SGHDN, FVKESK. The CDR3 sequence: CASSRDRGNGYTF. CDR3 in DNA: TGTGCCAGCAGCCGGGACAGGGGTAATGGCTACACCTTC.

This CDR3 reads CAWSVGGWVSPLHF. DNA for the CDR3: TGTGCCTGGAGTGTTGGAGGGTGGGTGTCACCCCTCCACTTT. The J gene is TRBJ1-6, the V gene TRBV30; unclear D gene. This CDR3 has 14 residues. Trimming pared 0 bases from V and 10 bases from J, leaving 13 bases between. Germline CDR1 is GTSNPN and CDR2 is SVGIG (reference sequence).

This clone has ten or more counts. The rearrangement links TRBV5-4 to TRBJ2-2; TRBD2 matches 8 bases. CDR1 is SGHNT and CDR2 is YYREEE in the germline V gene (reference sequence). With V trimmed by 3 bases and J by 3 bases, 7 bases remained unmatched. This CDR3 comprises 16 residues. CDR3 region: CASSSPYGRDTGELFF. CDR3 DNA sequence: TGTGCCAGCAGCTCCCCGTACGGGAGGGACACCGGGGAGCTGTTTTTT.

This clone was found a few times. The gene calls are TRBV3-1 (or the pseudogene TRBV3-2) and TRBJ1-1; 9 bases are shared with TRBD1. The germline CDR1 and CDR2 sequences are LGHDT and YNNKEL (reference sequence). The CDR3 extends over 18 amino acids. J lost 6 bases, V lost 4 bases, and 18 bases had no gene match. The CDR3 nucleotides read TGTGCCAGCAGCCCGCTCCGCGGGTTCCGGGACAGGGCGGCTGAAGCTTTCTTT. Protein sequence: CASSPLRGFRDRAAEAFF.

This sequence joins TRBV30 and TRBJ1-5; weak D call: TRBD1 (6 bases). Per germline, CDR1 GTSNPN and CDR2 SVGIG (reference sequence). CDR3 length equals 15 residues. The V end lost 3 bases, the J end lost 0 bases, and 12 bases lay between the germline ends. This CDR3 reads CAWSPGDYSNQPQHF. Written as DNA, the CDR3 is TGTGCCTGGAGCCCAGGGGATTATAGCAATCAGCCCCAGCATTTT. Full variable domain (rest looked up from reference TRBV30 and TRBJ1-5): SQTIHQWPATLVQPVGSPLSLECTVEGTSNPNLYWYRQAAGRGLQLLFYSVGIGQISSEVPQNLSASRPQDRQFILSSKKLLLSDSGFYLCAWSPGDYSNQPQHFGDGTRLSIL.

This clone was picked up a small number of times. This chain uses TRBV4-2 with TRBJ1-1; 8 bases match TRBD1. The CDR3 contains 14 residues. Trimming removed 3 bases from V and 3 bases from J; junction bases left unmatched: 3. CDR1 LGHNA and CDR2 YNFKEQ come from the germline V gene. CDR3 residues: CASSHMTGDTEAFF. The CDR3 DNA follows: TGTGCCAGCAGCCACATGACAGGGGACACTGAAGCTTTCTTT.

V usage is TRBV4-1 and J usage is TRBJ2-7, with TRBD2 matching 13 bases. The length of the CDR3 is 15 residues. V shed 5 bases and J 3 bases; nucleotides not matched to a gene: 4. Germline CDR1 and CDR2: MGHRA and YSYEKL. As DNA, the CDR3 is TGCGCCAGCAGCTTCCGACTAGCGGGGGGCTACGAGCAGTACTTC. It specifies CASSFRLAGGYEQYF.

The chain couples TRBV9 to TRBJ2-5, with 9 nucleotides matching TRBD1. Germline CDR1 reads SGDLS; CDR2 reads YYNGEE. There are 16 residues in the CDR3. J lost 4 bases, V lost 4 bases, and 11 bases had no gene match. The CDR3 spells CASSPGGQGGRETQYF. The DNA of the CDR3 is TGTGCCAGCAGCCCGGGGGGACAGGGAGGCCGAGAGACCCAGTACTTC.

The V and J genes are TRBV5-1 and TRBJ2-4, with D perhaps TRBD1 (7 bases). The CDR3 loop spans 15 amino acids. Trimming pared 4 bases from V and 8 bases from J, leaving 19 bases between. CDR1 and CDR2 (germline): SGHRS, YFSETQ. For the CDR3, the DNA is TGCGCCAGCAGCGACACCTACAGGGGAGGCGACATTCAGTACTTC. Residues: CASSDTYRGGDIQYF.

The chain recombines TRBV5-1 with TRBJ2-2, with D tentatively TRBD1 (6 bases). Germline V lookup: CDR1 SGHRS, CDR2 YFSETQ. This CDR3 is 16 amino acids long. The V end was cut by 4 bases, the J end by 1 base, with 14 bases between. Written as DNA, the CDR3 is TGCGCCAGCAGCGTGGACAGCCCCGTGAACACCGGGGAGCTGTTTTTT. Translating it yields CASSVDSPVNTGELFF.

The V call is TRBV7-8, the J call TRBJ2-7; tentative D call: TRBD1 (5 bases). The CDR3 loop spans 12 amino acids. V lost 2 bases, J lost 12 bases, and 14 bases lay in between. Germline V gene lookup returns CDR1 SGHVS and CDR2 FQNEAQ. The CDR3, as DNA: TGTGCCAGCAGCTTACTGCAGGGAAGGGCGTACTTC. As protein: CASSLLQGRAYF.

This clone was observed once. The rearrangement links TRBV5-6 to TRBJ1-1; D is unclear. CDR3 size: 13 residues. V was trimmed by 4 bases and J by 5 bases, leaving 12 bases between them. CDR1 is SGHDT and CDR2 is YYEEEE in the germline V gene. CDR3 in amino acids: CASSEVGETEAFF. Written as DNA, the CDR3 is TGTGCCAGCAGCGAAGTTGGGGAGACTGAAGCTTTCTTT.

The chain's CDR3 is CASSFTGHPGSDEQYF. In DNA, the CDR3 is TGTGCCAGCAGTTTTACCGGGCACCCAGGGTCGGACGAGCAGTACTTC. The V call is TRBV28, the J call TRBJ2-7; maybe TRBD1 (5 bases). The CDR3 covers 16 residues. V lost 3 bases, J lost 5 bases, and 20 bases lay in between. Germline loops: CDR1 MDHEN, CDR2 SYDVKM.